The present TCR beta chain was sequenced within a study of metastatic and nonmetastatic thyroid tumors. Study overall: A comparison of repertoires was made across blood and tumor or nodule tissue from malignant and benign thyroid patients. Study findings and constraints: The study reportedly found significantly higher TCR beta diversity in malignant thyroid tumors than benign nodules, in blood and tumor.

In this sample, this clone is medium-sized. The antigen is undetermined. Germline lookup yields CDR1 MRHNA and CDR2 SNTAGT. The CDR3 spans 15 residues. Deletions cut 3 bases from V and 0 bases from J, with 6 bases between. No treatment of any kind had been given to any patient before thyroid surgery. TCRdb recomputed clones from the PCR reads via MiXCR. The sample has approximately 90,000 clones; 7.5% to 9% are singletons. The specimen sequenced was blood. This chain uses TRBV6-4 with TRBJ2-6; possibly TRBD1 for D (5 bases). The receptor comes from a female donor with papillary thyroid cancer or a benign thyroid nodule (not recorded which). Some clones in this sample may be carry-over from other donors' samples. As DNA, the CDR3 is TGTGCCAGCAGTGAAGACAGCTCTGGGGCCAACGTCCTGACTTTC. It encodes CASSEDSSGANVLTF.